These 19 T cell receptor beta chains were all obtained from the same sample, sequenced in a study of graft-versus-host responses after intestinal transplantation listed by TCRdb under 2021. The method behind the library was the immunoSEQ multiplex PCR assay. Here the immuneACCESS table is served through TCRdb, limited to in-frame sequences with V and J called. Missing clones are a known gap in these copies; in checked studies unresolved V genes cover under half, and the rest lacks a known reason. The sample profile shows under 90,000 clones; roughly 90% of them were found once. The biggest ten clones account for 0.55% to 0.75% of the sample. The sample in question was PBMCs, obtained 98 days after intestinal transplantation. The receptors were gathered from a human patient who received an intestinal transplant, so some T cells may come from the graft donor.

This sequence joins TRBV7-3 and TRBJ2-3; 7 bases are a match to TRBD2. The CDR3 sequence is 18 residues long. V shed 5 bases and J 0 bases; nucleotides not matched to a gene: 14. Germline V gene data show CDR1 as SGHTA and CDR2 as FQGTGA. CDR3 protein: CASSPFPGTIPSTDTQYF. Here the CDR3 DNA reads TGTGCCAGCAGCCCATTTCCGGGGACTATCCCTAGCACAGATACGCAGTATTTT.

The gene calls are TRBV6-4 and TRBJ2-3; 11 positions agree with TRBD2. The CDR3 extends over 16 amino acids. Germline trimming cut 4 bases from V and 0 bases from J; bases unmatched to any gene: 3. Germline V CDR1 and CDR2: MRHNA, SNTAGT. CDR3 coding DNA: TGTGCCAGCAGTGCCGGGACTAGCGGTAGCACAGATACGCAGTATTTT. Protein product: CASSAGTSGSTDTQYF.

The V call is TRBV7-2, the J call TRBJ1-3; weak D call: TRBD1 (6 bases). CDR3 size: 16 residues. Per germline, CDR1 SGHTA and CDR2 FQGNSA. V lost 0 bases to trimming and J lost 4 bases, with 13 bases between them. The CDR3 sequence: CASSLAGGLSGNTIYF. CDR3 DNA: TGTGCCAGCAGCTTAGCTGGGGGGCTTTCGGGAAACACCATATATTTT.

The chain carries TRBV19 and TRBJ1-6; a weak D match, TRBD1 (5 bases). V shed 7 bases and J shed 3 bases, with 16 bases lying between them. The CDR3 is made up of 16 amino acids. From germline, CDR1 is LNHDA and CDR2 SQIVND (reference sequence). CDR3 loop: CASTPGVIGYNSPLHF. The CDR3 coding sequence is TGTGCCAGTACTCCGGGGGTTATCGGCTATAATTCACCCCTCCACTTT.

CDR3: CASSYATTVNYGYTF. The DNA for the CDR3 is TGTGCCAGCAGTTACGCGACTACAGTGAACTATGGCTACACCTTC. V usage is TRBV6-5 and J usage is TRBJ1-2; D is uncertain. Trimming cost V 2 bases and J 2 bases, with 12 bases left between them. The CDR3 contains 15 residues. Germline V gene lookup returns CDR1 MNHEY and CDR2 SVGAGI.

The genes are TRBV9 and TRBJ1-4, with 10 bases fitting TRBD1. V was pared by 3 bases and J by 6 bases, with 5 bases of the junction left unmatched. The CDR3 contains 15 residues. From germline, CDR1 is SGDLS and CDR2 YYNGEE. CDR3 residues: CASSASGTGDEKLFF. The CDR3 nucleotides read TGTGCCAGCAGCGCGTCCGGGACAGGGGATGAAAAACTGTTTTTT. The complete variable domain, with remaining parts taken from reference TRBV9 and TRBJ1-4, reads DSGVTQTPKHLITATGQRVTLRCSPRSGDLSVYWYQQSLDQGLQFLIQYYNGEERAKGNILERFSAQQFPDLHSELNLSSLELGDSALYFCASSASGTGDEKLFFGSGTQLSVL.

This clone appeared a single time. The CDR3 loop reads CASSPGLAGGETQYF. The CDR3 nucleotides read TGTGCCAGCAGCCCCGGACTAGCGGGGGGAGAGACCCAGTACTTC. The chain employs TRBV6-5 and TRBJ2-5, with 14 bases aligning to TRBD2. The CDR3 is 15 residues long. V dropped 6 bases and J dropped 4; count of bases not matched to a gene: 4. Germline V gives CDR1 MNHEY, CDR2 SVGAGI.

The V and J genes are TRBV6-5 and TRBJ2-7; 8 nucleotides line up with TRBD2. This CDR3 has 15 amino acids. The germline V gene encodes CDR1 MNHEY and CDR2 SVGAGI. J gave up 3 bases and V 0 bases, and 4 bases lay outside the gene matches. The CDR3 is CASSYSGLAVYEQYF. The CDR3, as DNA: TGTGCCAGCAGTTACTCAGGACTAGCTGTCTACGAGCAGTACTTC.

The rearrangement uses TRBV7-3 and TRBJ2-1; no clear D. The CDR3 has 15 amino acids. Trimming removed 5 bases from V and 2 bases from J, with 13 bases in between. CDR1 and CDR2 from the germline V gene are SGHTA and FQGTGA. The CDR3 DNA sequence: TGTGCCAGCAGCCCCGATCTCCTGGCCTACAATGAGCAGTTCTTC. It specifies CASSPDLLAYNEQFF.

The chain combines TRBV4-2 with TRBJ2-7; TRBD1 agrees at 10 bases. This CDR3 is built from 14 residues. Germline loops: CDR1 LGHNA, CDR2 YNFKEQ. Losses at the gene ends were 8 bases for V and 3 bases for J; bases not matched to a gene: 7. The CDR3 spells CASSPGQGIYEQYF. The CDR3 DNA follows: TGTGCCAGCTCCCCGGGACAGGGGATCTACGAGCAGTACTTC.

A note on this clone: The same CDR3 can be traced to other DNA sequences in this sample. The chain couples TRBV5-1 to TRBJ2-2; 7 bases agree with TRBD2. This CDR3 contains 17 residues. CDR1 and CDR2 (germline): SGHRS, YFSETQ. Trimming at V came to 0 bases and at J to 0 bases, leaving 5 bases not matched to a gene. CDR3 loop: CASSLDPAGPNTGELFF. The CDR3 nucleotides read TGCGCCAGCAGCTTGGACCCAGCGGGGCCGAACACCGGGGAGCTGTTTTTT.

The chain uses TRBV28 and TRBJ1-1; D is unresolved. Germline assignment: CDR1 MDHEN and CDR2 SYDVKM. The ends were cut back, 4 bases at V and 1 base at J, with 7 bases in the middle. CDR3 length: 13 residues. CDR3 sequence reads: CASSSQRNTEAFF. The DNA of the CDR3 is TGTGCCAGCAGTTCCCAAAGGAACACTGAAGCTTTCTTT.

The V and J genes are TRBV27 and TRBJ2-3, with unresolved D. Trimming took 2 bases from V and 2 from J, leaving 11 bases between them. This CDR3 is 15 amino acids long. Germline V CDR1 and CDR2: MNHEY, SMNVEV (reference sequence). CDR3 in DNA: TGTGCCAGCAGTTTAGCACCCGGCCACACAGATACGCAGTATTTT. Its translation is CASSLAPGHTDTQYF.

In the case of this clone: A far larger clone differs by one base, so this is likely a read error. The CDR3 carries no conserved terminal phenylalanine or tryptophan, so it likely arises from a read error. In DNA, the CDR3 is TGTGCCAGCAGTGAAGTCAGCCACCAGCCCCAGCATCTT. Its protein is CASSEVSHQPQHL. The V and J genes are TRBV6-1 and TRBJ1-5; D remains unclear. The CDR3 runs 13 residues. V shed 1 base and J shed 7 bases, with 8 bases lying between them. CDR1 is MNHNS and CDR2 is SASEGT in the germline V gene.

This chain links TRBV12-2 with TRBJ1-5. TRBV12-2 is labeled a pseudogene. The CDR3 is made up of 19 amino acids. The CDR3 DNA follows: TGTGCAAGTCGCCCACTAAAAGTTGGCGTTGAATATAGCAATCAGCCCCAGCATTTT. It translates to CASRPLKVGVEYSNQPQHF.

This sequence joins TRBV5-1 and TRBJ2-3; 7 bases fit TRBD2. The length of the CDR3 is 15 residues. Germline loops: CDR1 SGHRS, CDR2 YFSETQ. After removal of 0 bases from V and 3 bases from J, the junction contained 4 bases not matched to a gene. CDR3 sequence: CASSLGERGTDTQYF. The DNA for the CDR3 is TGCGCCAGCAGCTTGGGGGAGCGGGGTACAGATACGCAGTATTTT.

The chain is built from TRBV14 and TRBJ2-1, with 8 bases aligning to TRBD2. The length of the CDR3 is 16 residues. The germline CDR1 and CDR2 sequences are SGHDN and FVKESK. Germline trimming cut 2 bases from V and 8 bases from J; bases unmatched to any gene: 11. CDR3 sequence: CASSQTARAGGDEQFF. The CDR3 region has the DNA TGTGCCAGCAGCCAAACTGCCCGTGCCGGGGGGGATGAGCAGTTCTTC.

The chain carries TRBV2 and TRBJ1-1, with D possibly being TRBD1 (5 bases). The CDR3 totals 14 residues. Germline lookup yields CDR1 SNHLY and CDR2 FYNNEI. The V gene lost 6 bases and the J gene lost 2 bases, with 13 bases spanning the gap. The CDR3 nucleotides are TGTGCCAGCAGCTTGATAGACAGTAACACTGAAGCTTTCTTT. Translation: CASSLIDSNTEAFF.

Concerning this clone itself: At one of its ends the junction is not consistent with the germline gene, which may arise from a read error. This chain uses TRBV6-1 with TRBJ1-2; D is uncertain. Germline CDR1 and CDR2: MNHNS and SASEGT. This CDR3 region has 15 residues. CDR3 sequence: CASSEALLGSYSYTF. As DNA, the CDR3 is TGTGCCAGCAGTGAAGCGCTTCTAGGGTCCTATAGCTACACCTTC.